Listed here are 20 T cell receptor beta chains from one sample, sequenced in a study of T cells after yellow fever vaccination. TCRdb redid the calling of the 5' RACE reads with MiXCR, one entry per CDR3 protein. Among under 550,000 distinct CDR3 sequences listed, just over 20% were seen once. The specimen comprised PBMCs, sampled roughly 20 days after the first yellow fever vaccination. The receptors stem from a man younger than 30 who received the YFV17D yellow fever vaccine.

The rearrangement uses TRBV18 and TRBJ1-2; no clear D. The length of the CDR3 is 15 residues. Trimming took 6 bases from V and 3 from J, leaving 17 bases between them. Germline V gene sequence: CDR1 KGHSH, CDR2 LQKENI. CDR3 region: CASSPGNLGYYGYTF. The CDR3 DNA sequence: TGTGCCAGCTCTCCCGGAAATCTGGGCTACTATGGCTACACCTTC.

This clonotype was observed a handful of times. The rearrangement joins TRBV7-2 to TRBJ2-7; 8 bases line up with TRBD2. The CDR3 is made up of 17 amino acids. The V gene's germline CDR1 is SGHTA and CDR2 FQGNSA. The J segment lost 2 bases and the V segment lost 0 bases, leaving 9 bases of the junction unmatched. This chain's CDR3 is CASSLAHGGGPTYEQYF. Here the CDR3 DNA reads TGTGCCAGCAGCTTAGCTCACGGGGGGGGGCCCACCTACGAGCAGTACTTC.

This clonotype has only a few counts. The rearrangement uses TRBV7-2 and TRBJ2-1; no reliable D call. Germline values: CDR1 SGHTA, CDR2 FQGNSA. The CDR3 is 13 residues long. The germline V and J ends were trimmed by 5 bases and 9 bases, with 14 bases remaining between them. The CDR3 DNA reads TGTGCCAGCAGCGCGAGAGGTACGGTTGAGCAGTTCTTC. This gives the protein CASSARGTVEQFF.

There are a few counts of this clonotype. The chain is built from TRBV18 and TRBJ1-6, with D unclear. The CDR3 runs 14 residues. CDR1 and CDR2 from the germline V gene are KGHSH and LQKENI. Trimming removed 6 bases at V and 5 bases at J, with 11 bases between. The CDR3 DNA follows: TGTGCCAGCTCGCCTAATGCCGATAATTCACCCCTCCACTTT. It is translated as CASSPNADNSPLHF.

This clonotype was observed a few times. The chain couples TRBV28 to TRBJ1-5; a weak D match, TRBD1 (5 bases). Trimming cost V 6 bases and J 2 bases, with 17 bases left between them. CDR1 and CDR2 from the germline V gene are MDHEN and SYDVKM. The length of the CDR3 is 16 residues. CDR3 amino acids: CASRSEQGIGNQPQHF. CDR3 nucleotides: TGTGCCAGCAGATCCGAGCAGGGTATCGGCAATCAGCCCCAGCATTTT. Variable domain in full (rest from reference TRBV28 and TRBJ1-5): DVKVTQSSRYLVKRTGEKVFLECVQDMDHENMFWYRQDPGLGLRLIYFSYDVKMKEKGDIPEGYSVSREKKERFSLILESASTNQTSMYLCASRSEQGIGNQPQHFGDGTRLSIL.

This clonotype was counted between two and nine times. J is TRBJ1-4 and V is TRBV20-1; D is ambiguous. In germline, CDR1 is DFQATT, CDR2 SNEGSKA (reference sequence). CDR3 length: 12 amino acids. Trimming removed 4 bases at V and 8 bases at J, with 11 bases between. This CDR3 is CSAKEGGEKLFF. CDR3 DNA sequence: TGCAGTGCTAAAGAGGGAGGCGAAAAACTGTTTTTT.

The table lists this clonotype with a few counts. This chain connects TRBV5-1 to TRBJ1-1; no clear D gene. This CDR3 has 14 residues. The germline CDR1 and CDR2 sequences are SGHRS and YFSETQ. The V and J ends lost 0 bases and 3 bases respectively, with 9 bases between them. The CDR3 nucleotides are TGCGCCAGCAGCTTGGCGGTTGGGGACACTGAAGCTTTCTTT. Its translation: CASSLAVGDTEAFF.

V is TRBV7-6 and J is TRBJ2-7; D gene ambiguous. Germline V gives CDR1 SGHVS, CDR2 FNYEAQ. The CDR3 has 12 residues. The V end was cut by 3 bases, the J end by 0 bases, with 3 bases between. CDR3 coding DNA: TGTGCCAGCAGCTTCGACTCCTACGAGCAGTACGTC. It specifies CASSFDSYEQYV.

This CDR3 reads CAWSWGSGNTIYF. The CDR3 region has the DNA TGTGCCTGGAGTTGGGGGTCTGGAAACACCATATATTTT. The chain uses TRBV30 and TRBJ1-3, with D maybe TRBD1 (5 bases). Germline V gene lookup returns CDR1 GTSNPN and CDR2 SVGIG (reference sequence). Trimming stripped 2 bases from V and 1 base from J, with 6 bases between. The CDR3 consists of 13 residues.

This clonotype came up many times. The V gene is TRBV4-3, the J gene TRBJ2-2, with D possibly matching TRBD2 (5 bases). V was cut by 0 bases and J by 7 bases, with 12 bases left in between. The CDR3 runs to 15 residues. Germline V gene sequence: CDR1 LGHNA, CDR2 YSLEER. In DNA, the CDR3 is TGCGCCAGCAGCCAAGATCGAGGGTATGGCGGGGAGCTGTTTTTT. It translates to CASSQDRGYGGELFF.

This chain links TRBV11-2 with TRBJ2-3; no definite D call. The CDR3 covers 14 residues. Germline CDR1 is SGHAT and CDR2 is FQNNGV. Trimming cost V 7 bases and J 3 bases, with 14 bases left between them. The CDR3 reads CASTSHGFTDTQYF. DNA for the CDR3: TGTGCCAGCACGTCCCACGGATTTACAGATACGCAGTATTTT.

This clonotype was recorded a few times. CDR3 loop: CSAEEGTVVSQYF. In nucleotides, the CDR3 is TGCAGTGCCGAGGAGGGGACTGTCGTGTCCCAGTACTTC. The chain has TRBV20-1 and TRBJ2-5; D is possibly TRBD2 (6 bases). Trimming took 6 bases from V and 9 from J, leaving 20 bases between them. The CDR3 runs 13 residues. Germline CDR1 reads DFQATT; CDR2 reads SNEGSKA (reference sequence).

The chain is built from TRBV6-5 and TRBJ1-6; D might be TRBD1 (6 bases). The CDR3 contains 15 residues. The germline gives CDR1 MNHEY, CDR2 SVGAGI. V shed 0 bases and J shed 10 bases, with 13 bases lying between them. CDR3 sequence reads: CASSYSAGGQSPLHF. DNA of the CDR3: TGTGCCAGCAGTTACTCAGCCGGGGGGCAATCACCCCTCCACTTT.

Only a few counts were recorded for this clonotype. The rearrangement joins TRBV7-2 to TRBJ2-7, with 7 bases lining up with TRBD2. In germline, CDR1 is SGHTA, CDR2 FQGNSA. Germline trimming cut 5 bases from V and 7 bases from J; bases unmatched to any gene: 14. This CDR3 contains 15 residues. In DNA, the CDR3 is TGTGCCAGCAGCGTTAGTGGGGGACTACTCGGAGAGCAGTACTTC. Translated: CASSVSGGLLGEQYF. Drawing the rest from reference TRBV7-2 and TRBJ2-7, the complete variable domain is GAGVSQSPSNKVTEKGKDVELRCDPISGHTALYWYRQSLGQGLEFLIYFQGNSAPDKSGLPSDRFSAERTGGSVSTLTIQRTQQEDSAVYLCASSVSGGLLGEQYFGPGTRLTVT.

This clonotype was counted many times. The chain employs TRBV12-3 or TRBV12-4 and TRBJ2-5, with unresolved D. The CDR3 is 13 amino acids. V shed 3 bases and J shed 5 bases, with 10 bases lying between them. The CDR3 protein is CASSLPPGETQYF. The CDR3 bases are TGTGCCAGCAGTTTGCCCCCCGGGGAGACCCAGTACTTC.

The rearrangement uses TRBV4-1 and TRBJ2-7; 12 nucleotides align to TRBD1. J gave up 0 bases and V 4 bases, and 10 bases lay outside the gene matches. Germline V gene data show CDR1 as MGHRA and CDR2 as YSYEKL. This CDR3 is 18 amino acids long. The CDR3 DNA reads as TGCGCCAGCAGCCCCCGGGACAGGGGGCTAGGCCTCTCCTACGAGCAGTACTTC. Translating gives CASSPRDRGLGLSYEQYF.

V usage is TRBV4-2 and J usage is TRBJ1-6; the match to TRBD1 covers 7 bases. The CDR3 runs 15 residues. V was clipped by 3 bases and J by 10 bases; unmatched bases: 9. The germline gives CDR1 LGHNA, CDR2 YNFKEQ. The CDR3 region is CASSHKQGPESPLHF. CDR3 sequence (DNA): TGTGCCAGCAGCCACAAACAGGGGCCTGAGTCACCCCTCCACTTT.

CDR3 bases: TGTGCCAGCAGGGAACAGGGAATTTGGGCAGATACGCAGTATTTT. It codes for CASREQGIWADTQYF. The chain joins TRBV6-2 or TRBV6-3 to TRBJ2-3, with D perhaps matching TRBD1 (6 bases). The V gene lost 6 bases and the J gene lost 4 bases, with 17 bases spanning the gap. Per germline, CDR1 MNHEY and CDR2 SVGEGT. The CDR3 has 15 amino acids.

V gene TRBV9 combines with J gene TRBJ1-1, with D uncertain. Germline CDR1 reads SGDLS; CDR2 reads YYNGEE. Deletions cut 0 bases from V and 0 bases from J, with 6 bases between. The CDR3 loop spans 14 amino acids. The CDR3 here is CASSVDPMNTEAFF. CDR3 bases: TGTGCCAGCAGCGTAGATCCGATGAACACTGAAGCTTTCTTT.

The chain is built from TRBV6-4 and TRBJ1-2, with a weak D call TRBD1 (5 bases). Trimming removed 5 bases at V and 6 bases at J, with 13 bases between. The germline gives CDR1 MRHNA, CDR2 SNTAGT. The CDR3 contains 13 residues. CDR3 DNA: TGTGCCAGCAGTCCGGACGGGGGAAATGGCTACACCTTC. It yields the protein CASSPDGGNGYTF.